Detailed here is one T cell receptor beta chain. These data originate in a study of radiation and T cells in renal cell carcinoma. Time point indicated: baseline pretreatment blood. As for treatment: 15 Gy SBRT to primary tumor, nephrectomy 4 weeks later. The CDR3 has 15 residues. The V gene's germline CDR1 is WSHSY and CDR2 SAAADI. V was cut by 7 bases and J by 2 bases, with 14 bases left in between. Using immunoSEQ multiplex PCR, the repertoire was profiled, and TCRdb retains in-frame clones only, with some absent. Among tens of thousands of clones, roughly four fifths were seen once, and the ten largest hold roughly 30%.

This specimen was blood, taken from a patient whose treatment included radiotherapy and nephrectomy. This TCR was sampled from a woman in her 70s with renal cell carcinoma. This sequence joins TRBV10-2 and TRBJ2-2; TRBD1 might be the D (7 bases). The CDR3: CASKSRGDNTGELFF. The CDR3 DNA is TGCGCCAGCAAGAGCAGGGGGGACAACACCGGGGAGCTGTTTTTT.